This T cell receptor (beta chain) is from a study of T-cell reconstitution after alpha-beta-depleted transplantation in children listed by TCRdb under 2016. As for the study more broadly: Using TCR repertoire profiling, the study quantitatively followed how T-cell immune reconstitution unfolded in children after TCRalphabeta/CD19-depleted allogeneic hematopoietic cell transplantation.

Remarks on this clonotype: This clone's antigen is unknown. The sample holds no much larger clone one base away, and base qualities are not on file.

This specimen's treatment or condition label, per the study, means: allogeneic hematopoietic cell transplantation with graft depleted of TCRalphabeta T cells and CD19 B cells. The transplant recipients were children given TCRalphabeta/CD19-depleted allogeneic hematopoietic cell grafts. CDR1 and CDR2, per the germline V gene, are SQVTM and ANQGSEA. V loses 8 bases at its end and J loses 4 bases; junction bases beyond the gene matches: 11. Including the terminal cysteine and phenylalanine, the CDR3 comprises 13 residues. Just the 39-base CDR3 DNA is kept, in frame starting at base 1. Receptors were amplified or captured by PCR. Sequencing took place on an Illumina HiSeq 2500. TCR library preparation used molecular barcoding, with unique molecular identifiers applied to normalize quantification of the TCRbeta repertoire. TCRdb reworked the public reads: Q25 trimming with fastp, MiXCR clone assembly, productive beta chains retained. For every CDR3 protein sequence, its rows merge into one entry that carries the most common genes and DNA. This sample lists some 600,000 distinct CDR3 sequences; 13% were detected once. Together, the top ten hold approximately 2.1% of the sample.

Broad study findings and their caveats: In some patients, the high TCRbeta diversity seen at day 60 was put down to recipient T cells and intrathymic progenitors that had survived conditioning. About two months after transplant, the apparently early recovery of alphabetaT-cell counts reportedly depended on just several hundred clones that had expanded rapidly and came from non-depleted graft cells. Hyperexpanded clone frequencies declined over subsequent months; after one year, T-cell counts and TCRbeta diversity were mostly attributed to newly produced T cells.

Here the sequenced sample was PBMCs, mostly from graft donor cells, taken 360 days after TCRalphabeta/CD19-depleted stem cell transplant. The receptor comes from a male patient under 18 who had a stem cell transplant for acute myeloid leukemia, so the T cells may come from the graft donor. The V and J genes are TRBV29-1 and TRBJ2-7; 7 bases in the middle match TRBD2. In nucleotide form, the sequence is TGCAGCTTCTTTGGGGGAGGGCCGTACGAGCAGTACTTC. It translates to CSFFGGGPYEQYF.